The 6 T cell receptor beta chains below were found in one sample sequenced in a study of blood T cell repertoires in COVID-19. This table comes from immunoSEQ multiplex PCR, and its TCRdb copy is limited to in-frame clones, with some not included. Of about 230,000 clones listed, approximately 80% are singletons. The material sequenced was peripheral blood. The receptors were gathered from a woman aged 45-65 years with acute or convalescent COVID-19.

This clone was detected a few times. The rearrangement links TRBV5-1 to TRBJ2-7; 10 positions match TRBD1. Trimming removed 3 bases from V and 8 bases from J; junction bases left unmatched: 5. The length of the CDR3 is 13 residues. Germline V gene data show CDR1 as SGHRS and CDR2 as YFSETQ. CDR3 amino acids: CASSYGQGEKQYF. CDR3 coding DNA: TGCGCCAGCAGCTACGGACAGGGGGAAAAGCAGTACTTC.

The chain recombines TRBV5-3 with TRBJ2-1, with unresolved D. TRBV5-3 is noted as an ORF with a role that remains uncertain. The CDR3 consists of 13 residues. V lost 1 base and J 3 bases, leaving 5 bases between the germline ends. DNA of the CDR3: TGTGCCAGAAGCTTGCGGTTCTACAATGAGCAGTTCTTC. Amino acid sequence: CARSLRFYNEQFF.

The genes are TRBV12-5 and TRBJ2-3; 12 bases line up with TRBD1. The CDR3 has 15 amino acids. Germline trimming cut 5 bases from V and 4 bases from J; bases unmatched to any gene: 4. CDR1 and CDR2 (germline): LGHNT, FRNRAP. In DNA form, the CDR3 reads TGTGCTAGTGGTCCCGGGACAGGGGGCCCAGATACGCAGTATTTT. Translating gives CASGPGTGGPDTQYF.

The V gene is TRBV18, the J gene TRBJ2-3; 12 nucleotides align to TRBD1. V shed 4 bases, J shed 0 bases, and the junction held 5 bases outside the gene matches. Germline assignment: CDR1 KGHSH and CDR2 LQKENI. The CDR3 runs 17 residues. DNA of the CDR3: TGTGCCAGCTCACGGGGACAGGGGGCCGCTAGCACAGATACGCAGTATTTT. Protein: CASSRGQGAASTDTQYF.

The count of this clone is one. This chain uses TRBV2 with TRBJ1-5, with 8 bases that match TRBD1. The V gene's germline CDR1 is SNHLY and CDR2 FYNNEI. The CDR3 contains 14 residues. After removal of 5 bases from V and 5 bases from J, the junction contained 5 bases not matched to a gene. CDR3: CASSRQGLDQPQHF. The CDR3 DNA is TGTGCCAGCAGTCGACAGGGGTTGGATCAGCCCCAGCATTTT.

The chain is built from TRBV12-3 or TRBV12-4 and TRBJ1-1; 8 bases align to TRBD1. V was clipped by 6 bases and J by 6 bases; unmatched bases: 6. The CDR3 sequence is 13 residues long. CDR3 protein: CASSLRTGSEAFF. The CDR3 nucleotides read TGTGCCAGCAGCCTTAGGACAGGGTCTGAAGCTTTCTTT.